This T cell receptor (beta chain) is drawn from a study of blood T cell repertoires in COVID-19. Across the whole study: Collection of acute and convalescent COVID-19 samples took place in the United States, Italy and Spain. Sample material is recorded as cDNA or gDNA derived from T cells, B-cell-depleted T cells, or PBMCs.

CDR1 and CDR2 from the germline V gene are KGHSH and LQKENI. CDR3 size: 15 residues. V was trimmed by 5 bases and J by 5 bases, leaving 15 bases between them. Authors' methods: Reference gene primer amplification gave nucleated cell count estimates. Repertoires were generated with immunoSEQ multiplex PCR, while TCRdb's copy carries only in-frame clones and drops some. The V and J calls and the clone size are those of that table, but D and trimming were determined from the DNA. In the table there are approximately 170,000 clones, over 75% of which are singletons. The chain is built from TRBV18 and TRBJ1-4; a weak D match, TRBD1 (5 bases). Material: peripheral blood. The clonotype comes from a human donor in a cohort sampled during active COVID-19. CDR3: CASSSHRSQNEKLFF. The CDR3 DNA reads as TGTGCCAGCTCATCTCACAGGAGCCAAAATGAAAAACTGTTTTTT.